The 10 T cell receptor beta chains listed next were all sequenced from one sample in a study of blood T cell repertoires in COVID-19. Clones were read by immunoSEQ multiplex PCR, and TCRdb kept only the in-frame ones, dropping some. This repertoire shows approximately 100,000 clones, roughly 92% found once; its top ten account for 5.7%. Sequencing input: peripheral blood. The receptors derive from a man in his 70s with acute or convalescent COVID-19.

CDR3: CASSSRTGFDEQYF. As DNA, the CDR3 is TGTGCCAGCAGTTCCCGGACAGGGTTCGACGAGCAGTACTTC. The chain employs TRBV6-5 and TRBJ2-7, with 8 positions matching TRBD1. Trimming took 4 bases from V and 5 from J; bases not matched to a gene: 7. The CDR3 runs to 14 residues. The germline V gene encodes CDR1 MNHEY and CDR2 SVGAGI.

The chain couples TRBV7-9 to TRBJ1-1; 7 bases agree with TRBD1. The V gene end was trimmed by 5 bases and the J gene end by 4 bases; junction bases not matched to a gene: 10. The CDR3 runs 15 residues. Germline lookup yields CDR1 SEHNR and CDR2 FQNEAQ (reference sequence). DNA of the CDR3: TGTGCCAGCAGCCCGACTACAGGGGTGGGCACTGAAGCTTTCTTT. This gives the protein CASSPTTGVGTEAFF.

The chain couples TRBV5-1 to TRBJ2-1; a possible D gene is TRBD1 (5 bases). V shed 3 bases and J shed 2 bases, with 15 bases lying between them. Germline loops: CDR1 SGHRS, CDR2 YFSETQ. The CDR3 runs 16 residues. CDR3 bases: TGCGCCAGCAGCTCAGGCCTCAGGGTAACCTACAATGAGCAGTTCTTC. Translation gives CASSSGLRVTYNEQFF.

The chain uses TRBV28 and TRBJ1-6; D gene ambiguous. The germline gives CDR1 MDHEN, CDR2 SYDVKM. The length of the CDR3 is 16 residues. The V and J ends lost 1 base and 7 bases respectively, with 14 bases between them. CDR3 coding DNA: TGTGCCAGCAGTTTATTAGGCGGACGGGAGAATTCACCCCTCCACTTT. Translating gives CASSLLGGRENSPLHF.

The J gene is TRBJ1-1, the V gene TRBV18; D possibly corresponds to TRBD1 (5 bases). Trimming stripped 3 bases from V and 0 bases from J, with 14 bases between. Germline V gene data show CDR1 as KGHSH and CDR2 as LQKENI. The CDR3 consists of 16 residues. The CDR3 is CASSPRRQLMNTEAFF. CDR3 nucleotide sequence: TGTGCCAGCTCACCTCGGAGACAGCTCATGAACACTGAAGCTTTCTTT.

The V and J genes are TRBV7-8 and TRBJ2-7, with D hard to call. This CDR3 region has 12 residues. V was trimmed by 8 bases and J by 1 base, leaving 9 bases between them. Germline CDR1 and CDR2: SGHVS and FQNEAQ. The CDR3 here is CASGHRSYEQYF. CDR3 sequence (DNA): TGTGCCAGCGGCCATCGGTCCTACGAGCAGTACTTC.

The chain links TRBV30 to TRBJ2-7; 8 nucleotides agree with TRBD1. The CDR3 runs to 13 residues. V was pared by 5 bases and J by 1 base, with 4 bases of the junction left unmatched. Germline V gene data show CDR1 as GTSNPN and CDR2 as SVGIG (reference sequence). CDR3 sequence (DNA): TGTGCCTGGGGGCAGGGGGCATCCTACGAGCAGTACTTC. Amino acids: CAWGQGASYEQYF.

The gene calls are TRBV7-2 and TRBJ1-2; D gene unclear. The V gene lost 5 bases and the J gene lost 8 bases, with 24 bases spanning the gap. Germline V gene sequence: CDR1 SGHTA, CDR2 FQGNSA. This CDR3 is built from 16 residues. The CDR3 region has the DNA TGTGCCAGCAGCCCCGAGTTTAGAAGTGCCTTTACGGGCTACACCTTC. This translates into CASSPEFRSAFTGYTF.

This clone was observed a single time. The chain carries TRBV5-1 and TRBJ1-2, with D perhaps TRBD1 (5 bases). Germline V gene data show CDR1 as SGHRS and CDR2 as YFSETQ. With 5 bases removed from V and 8 bases from J, the gap between germline ends came to 16 bases. This CDR3 spans 13 amino acids. The CDR3 region has the DNA TGCGCCAGCAGTGACAGTACCGTAGGGGGCTACACCTTC. Translating it yields CASSDSTVGGYTF.

V gene TRBV12-3 or TRBV12-4 combines with J gene TRBJ1-1, with TRBD1 matching over 8 bases. CDR3 length: 11 amino acids. After removal of 3 bases from V and 10 bases from J, the junction contained 1 base not matched to a gene. The CDR3 DNA is TGTGCCAGCAGTTTCGGACAGGGAGCTTTCTTT. It encodes CASSFGQGAFF.